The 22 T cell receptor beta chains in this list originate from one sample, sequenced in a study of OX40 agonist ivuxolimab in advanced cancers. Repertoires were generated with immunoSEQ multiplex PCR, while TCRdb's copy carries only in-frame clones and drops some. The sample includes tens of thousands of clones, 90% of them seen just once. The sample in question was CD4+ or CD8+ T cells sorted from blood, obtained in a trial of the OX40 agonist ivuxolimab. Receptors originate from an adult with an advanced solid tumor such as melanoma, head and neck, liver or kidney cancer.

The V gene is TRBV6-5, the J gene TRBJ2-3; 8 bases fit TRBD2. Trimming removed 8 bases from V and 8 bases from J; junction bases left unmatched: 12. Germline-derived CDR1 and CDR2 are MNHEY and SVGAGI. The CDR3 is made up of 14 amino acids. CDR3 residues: CASGAGGRRGTQYF. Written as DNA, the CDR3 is TGTGCCAGCGGGGCGGGAGGAAGGAGGGGTACGCAGTATTTT.

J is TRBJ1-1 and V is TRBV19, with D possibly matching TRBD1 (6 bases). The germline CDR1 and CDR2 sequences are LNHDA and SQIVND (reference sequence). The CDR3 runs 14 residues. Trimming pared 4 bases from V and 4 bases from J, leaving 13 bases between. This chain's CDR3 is CASSNRVTGTEAFF. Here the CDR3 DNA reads TGTGCCAGTAGTAACAGGGTCACTGGCACTGAAGCTTTCTTT.

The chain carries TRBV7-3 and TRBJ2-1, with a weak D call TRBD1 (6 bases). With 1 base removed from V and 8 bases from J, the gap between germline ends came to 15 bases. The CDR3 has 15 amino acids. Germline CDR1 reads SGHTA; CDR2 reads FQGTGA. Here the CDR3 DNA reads TGTGCCAGCAGCTTAAATAACAGGGCGAGAGATGAGCAGTTCTTC. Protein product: CASSLNNRARDEQFF.

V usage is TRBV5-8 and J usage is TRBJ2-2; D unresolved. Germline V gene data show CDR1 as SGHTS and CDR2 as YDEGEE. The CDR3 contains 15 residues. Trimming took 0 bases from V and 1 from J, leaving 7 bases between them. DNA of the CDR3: TGTGCCAGCAGCTTGGCTGGGAAGAACACCGGGGAGCTGTTTTTT. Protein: CASSLAGKNTGELFF.

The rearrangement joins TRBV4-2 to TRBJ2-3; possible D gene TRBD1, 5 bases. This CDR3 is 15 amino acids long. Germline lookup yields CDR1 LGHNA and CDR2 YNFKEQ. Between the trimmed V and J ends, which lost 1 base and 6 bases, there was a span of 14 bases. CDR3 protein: CASSQAQGSVDTQYF. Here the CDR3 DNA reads TGTGCCAGCAGCCAAGCGCAGGGCTCCGTGGATACGCAGTATTTT.

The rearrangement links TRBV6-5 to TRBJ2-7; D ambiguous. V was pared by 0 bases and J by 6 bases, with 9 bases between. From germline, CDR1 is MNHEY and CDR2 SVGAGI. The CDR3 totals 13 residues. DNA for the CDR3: TGTGCCAGCAGTTACTCCTCAGTTGGCGAGCAGTACTTC. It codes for CASSYSSVGEQYF.

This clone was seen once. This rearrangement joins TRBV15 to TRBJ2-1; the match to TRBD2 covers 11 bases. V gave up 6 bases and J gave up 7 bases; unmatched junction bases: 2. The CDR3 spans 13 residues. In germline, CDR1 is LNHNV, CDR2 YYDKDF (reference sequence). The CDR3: CATRLAGVNEQFF. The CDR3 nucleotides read TGTGCCACCAGACTAGCGGGAGTTAATGAGCAGTTCTTC.

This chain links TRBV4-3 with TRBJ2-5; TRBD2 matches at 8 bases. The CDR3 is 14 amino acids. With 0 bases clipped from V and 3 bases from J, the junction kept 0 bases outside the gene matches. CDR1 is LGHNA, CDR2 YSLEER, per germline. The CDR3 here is CASSQELAEETQYF. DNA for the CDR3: TGCGCCAGCAGCCAAGAACTAGCGGAAGAGACCCAGTACTTC.

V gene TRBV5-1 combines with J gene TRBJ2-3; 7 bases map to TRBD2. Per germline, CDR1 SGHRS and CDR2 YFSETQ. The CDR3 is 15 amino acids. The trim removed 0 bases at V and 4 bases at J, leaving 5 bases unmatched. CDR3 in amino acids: CASSLGSTSADTQYF. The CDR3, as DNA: TGCGCCAGCAGCTTGGGGTCTACTAGCGCAGATACGCAGTATTTT.

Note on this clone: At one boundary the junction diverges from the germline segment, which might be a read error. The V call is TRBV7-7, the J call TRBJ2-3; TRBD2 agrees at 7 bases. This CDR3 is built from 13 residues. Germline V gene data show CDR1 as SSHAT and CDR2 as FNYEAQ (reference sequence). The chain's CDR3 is CASSLREADTQYF. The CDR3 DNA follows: TGTGCTAGCAGCCTTCGGGAGGCGGATACGCAGTATTTT.

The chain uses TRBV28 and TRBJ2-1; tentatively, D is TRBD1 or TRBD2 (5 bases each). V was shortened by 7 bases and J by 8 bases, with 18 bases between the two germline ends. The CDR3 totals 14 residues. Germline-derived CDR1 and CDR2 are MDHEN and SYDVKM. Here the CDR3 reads CASIRDAGWDEQFF. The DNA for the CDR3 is TGTGCCAGCATCCGGGACGCAGGCTGGGATGAGCAGTTCTTC.

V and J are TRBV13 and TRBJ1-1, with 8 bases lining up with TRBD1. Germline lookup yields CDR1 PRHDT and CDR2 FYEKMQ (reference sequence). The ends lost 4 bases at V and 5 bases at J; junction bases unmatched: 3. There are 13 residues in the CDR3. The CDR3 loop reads CASSSDRGTEAFF. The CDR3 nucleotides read TGTGCCAGCAGCTCAGACAGGGGTACTGAAGCTTTCTTT.

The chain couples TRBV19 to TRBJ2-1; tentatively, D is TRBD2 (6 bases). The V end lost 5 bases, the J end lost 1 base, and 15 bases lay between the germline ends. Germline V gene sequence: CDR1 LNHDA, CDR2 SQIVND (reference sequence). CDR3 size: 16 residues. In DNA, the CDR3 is TGTGCCAGTAGTCCCCGGGCCGGAGGGTCCTACAATGAGCAGTTCTTC. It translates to CASSPRAGGSYNEQFF.

CDR3 sequence reads: CASSLSLGSYNEQFF. DNA for the CDR3: TGTGCCAGCAGCTTGTCTTTAGGCTCCTACAATGAGCAGTTCTTC. The J gene is TRBJ2-1, the V gene TRBV5-8; D uncertain. CDR3 length equals 15 residues. The V end lost 1 base, the J end lost 0 bases, and 8 bases lay between the germline ends. Germline V gene sequence: CDR1 SGHTS, CDR2 YDEGEE.

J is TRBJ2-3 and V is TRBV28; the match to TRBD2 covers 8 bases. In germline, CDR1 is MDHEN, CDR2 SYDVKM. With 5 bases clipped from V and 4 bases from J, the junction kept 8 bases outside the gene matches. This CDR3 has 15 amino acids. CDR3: CASSNMGLGPDTQYF. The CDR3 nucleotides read TGTGCCAGCAGTAATATGGGACTAGGACCAGATACGCAGTATTTT.

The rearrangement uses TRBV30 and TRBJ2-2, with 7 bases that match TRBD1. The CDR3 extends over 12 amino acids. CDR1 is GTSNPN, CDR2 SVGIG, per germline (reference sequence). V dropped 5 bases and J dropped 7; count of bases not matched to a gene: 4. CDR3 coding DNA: TGTGCCTGGGACAGGGTTTACGGGGAGCTGTTTTTT. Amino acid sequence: CAWDRVYGELFF.

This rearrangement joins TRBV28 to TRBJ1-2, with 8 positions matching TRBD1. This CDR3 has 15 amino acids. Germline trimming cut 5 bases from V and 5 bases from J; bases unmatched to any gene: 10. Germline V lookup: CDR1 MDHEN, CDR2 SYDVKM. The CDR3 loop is CASSAPTGAVYGYTF. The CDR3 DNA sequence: TGTGCCAGCAGTGCCCCGACAGGGGCCGTATATGGCTACACCTTC.

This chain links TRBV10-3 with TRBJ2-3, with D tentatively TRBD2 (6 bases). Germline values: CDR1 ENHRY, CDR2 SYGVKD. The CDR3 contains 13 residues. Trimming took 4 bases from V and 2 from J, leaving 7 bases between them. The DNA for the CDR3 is TGTGCCATCAGTGGGACTAACACAGATACGCAGTATTTT. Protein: CAISGTNTDTQYF.

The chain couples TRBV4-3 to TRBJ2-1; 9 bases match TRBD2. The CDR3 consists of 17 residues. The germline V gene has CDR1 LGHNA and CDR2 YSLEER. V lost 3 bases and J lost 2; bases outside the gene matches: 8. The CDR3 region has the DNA TGCGCCAGCAGCCACATTAGCGGGAGAAGGGCCTACAATGAGCAGTTCTTC. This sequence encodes CASSHISGRRAYNEQFF.

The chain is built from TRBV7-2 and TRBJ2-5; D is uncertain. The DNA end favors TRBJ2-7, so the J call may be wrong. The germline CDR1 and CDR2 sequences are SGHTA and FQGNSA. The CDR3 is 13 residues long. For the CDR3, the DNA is TGTGCCAGCAGCCCAAAGACGGGTGCCGAGCAGTACTTC. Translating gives CASSPKTGAEQYF.

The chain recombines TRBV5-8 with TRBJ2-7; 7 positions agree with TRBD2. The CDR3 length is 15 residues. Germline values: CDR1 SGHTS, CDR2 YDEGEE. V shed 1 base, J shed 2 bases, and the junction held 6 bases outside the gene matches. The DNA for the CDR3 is TGTGCCAGCAGCTTGCCGGGAGGTGTTCCCTACGAGCAGTACTTC. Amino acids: CASSLPGGVPYEQYF.

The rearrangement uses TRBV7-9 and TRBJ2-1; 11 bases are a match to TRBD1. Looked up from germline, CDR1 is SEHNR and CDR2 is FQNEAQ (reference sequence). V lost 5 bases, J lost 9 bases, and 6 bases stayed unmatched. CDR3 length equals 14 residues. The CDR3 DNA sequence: TGTGCCAGCAGCCCGGGACAGGGGGTTCCTGAGCAGTTCTTC. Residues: CASSPGQGVPEQFF.